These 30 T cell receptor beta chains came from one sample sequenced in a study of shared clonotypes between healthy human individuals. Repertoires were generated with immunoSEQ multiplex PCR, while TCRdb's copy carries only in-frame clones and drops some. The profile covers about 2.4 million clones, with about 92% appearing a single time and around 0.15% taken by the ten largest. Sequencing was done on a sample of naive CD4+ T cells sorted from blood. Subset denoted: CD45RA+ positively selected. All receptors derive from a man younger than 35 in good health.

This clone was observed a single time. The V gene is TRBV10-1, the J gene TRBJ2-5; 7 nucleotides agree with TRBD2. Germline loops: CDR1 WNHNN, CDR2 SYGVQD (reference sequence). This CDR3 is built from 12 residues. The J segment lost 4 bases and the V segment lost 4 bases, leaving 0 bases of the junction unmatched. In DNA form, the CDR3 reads TGCGCCAGCAGTGTAGCGGGAGAGACCCAGTACTTC. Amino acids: CASSVAGETQYF.

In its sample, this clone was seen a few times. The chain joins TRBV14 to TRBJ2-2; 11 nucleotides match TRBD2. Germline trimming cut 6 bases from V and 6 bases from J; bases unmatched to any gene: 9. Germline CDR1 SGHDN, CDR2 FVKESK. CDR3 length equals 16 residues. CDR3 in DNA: TGTGCCAGCAGTGTCCGGCTAGCGGGGGGACCCGGGGAGCTGTTTTTT. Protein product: CASSVRLAGGPGELFF.

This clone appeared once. This CDR3 reads CASSEMAGVSYEQYF. The DNA for the CDR3 is TGTGCCAGTAGCGAAATGGCGGGAGTCTCCTACGAGCAGTACTTC. This chain connects TRBV2 to TRBJ2-7; 7 bases align to TRBD2. Trimming cost V 9 bases and J 0 bases; bases outside gene matches: 11. The CDR3 has 15 residues. Germline assignment: CDR1 SNHLY and CDR2 FYNNEI.

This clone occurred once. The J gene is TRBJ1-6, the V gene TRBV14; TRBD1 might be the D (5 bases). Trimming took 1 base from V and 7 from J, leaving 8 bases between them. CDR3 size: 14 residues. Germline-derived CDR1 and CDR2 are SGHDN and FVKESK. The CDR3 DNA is TGTGCCAGCAGCCAAGCGGGGACCAATTCACCCCTCCACTTT. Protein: CASSQAGTNSPLHF.

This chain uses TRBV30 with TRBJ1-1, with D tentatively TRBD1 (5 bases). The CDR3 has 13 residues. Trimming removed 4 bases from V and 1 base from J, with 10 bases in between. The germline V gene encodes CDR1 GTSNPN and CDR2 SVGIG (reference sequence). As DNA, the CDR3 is TGTGCCTGGATTAGACAGACGAACACTGAAGCTTTCTTT. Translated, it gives CAWIRQTNTEAFF.

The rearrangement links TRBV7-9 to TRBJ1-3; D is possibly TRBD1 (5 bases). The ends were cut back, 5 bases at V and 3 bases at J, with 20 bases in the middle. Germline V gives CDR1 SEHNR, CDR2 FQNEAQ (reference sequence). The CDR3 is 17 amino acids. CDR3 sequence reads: CASSAARLLGRGNTIYF. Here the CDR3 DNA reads TGTGCCAGCAGCGCCGCCCGTCTTTTGGGGCGTGGAAACACCATATATTTT.

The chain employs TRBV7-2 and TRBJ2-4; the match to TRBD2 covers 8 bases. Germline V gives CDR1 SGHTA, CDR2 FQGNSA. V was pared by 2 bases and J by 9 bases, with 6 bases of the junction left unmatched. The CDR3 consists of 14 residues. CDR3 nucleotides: TGTGCCAGCAGCTTATTAGCGGGGCCGAGCATTCAGTACTTC. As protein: CASSLLAGPSIQYF.

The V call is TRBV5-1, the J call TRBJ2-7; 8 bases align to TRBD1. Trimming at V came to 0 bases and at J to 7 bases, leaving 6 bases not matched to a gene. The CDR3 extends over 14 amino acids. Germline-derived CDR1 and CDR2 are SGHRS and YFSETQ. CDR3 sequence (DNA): TGCGCCAGCAGCTTGGGGACAGGGACAGGTGAGCAGTACTTC. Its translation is CASSLGTGTGEQYF. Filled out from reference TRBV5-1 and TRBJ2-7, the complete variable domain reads KAGVTQTPRYLIKTRGQQVTLSCSPISGHRSVSWYQQTPGQGLQFLFEYFSETQRNKGNFPGRFSGRQFSNSRSEMNVSTLELGDSALYLCASSLGTGTGEQYFGPGTRLTVT.

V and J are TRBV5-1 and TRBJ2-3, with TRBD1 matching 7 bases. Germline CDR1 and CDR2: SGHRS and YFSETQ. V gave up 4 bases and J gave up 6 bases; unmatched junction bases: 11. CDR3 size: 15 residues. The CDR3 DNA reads TGCGCCAGCAGCCCCTCGGTTCCCAGGGGGGATACGCAGTATTTT. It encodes CASSPSVPRGDTQYF.

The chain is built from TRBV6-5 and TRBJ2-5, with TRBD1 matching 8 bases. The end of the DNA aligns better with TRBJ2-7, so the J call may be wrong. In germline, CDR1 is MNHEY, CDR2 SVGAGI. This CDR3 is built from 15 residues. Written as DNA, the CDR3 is TGTGCCAGCAGGACAACGACAGGGGCACCTGCCGAGCAGTACTTC. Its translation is CASRTTTGAPAEQYF.

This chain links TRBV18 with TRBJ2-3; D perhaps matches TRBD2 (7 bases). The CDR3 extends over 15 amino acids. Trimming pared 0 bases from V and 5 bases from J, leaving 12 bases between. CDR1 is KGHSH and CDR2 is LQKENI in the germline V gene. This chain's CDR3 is CASSPPRGALDTQYF. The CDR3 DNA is TGTGCCAGCTCACCACCTCGGGGGGCGTTAGATACGCAGTATTTT.

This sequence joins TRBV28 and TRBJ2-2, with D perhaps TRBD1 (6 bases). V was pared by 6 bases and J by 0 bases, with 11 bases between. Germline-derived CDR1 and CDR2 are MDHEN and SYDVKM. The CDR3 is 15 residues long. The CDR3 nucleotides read TGTGCCAGCAGACCTCAGGGGCCGAACACCGGGGAGCTGTTTTTT. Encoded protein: CASRPQGPNTGELFF.

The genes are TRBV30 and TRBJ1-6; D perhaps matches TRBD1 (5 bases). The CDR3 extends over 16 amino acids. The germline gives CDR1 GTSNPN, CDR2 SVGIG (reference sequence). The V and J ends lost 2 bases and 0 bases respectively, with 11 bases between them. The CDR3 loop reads CAWSHRPSSYNSPLHF. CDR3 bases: TGTGCCTGGAGTCACAGGCCAAGCTCCTATAATTCACCCCTCCACTTT.

The CDR3 region has the DNA TGTGCCAGCAGTTTATGGGGACAGCGCGGCACTGAAGCTTTCTTT. Protein product: CASSLWGQRGTEAFF. The rearrangement uses TRBV28 and TRBJ1-1; 7 bases align to TRBD1. The CDR3 is 15 amino acids. Trimming at V came to 0 bases and at J to 4 bases, leaving 5 bases not matched to a gene. Germline V gives CDR1 MDHEN, CDR2 SYDVKM.

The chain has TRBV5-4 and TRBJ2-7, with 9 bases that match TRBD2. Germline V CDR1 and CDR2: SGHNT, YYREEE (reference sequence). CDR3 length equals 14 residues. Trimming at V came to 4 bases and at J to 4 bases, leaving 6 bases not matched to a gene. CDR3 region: CASSLAGILYEQYF. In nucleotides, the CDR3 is TGTGCCAGCAGCCTAGCGGGAATTCTGTACGAGCAGTACTTC.

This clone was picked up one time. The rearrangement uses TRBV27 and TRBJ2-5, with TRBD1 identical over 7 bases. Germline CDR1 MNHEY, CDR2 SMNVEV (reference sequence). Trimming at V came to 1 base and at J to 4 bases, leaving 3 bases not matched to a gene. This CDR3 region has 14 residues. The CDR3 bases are TGTGCCAGCAGTTTATTGACAGGGATAGAGACCCAGTACTTC. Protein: CASSLLTGIETQYF.

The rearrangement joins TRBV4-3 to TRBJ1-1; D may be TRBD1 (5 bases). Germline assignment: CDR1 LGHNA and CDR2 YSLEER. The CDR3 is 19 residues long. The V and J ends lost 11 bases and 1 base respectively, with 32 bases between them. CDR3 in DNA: TGCGCCGGGGGGGGACGGACACTATCCCGGGGCGCCGCGAACACTGAAGCTTTCTTT. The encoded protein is CAGGGRTLSRGAANTEAFF.

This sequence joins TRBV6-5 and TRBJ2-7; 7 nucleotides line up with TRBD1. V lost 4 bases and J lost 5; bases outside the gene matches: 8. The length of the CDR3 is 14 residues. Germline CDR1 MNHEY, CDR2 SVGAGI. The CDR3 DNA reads TGTGCCAGCAGTTCTGGGACAGCGACGGACGAGCAGTACTTC. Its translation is CASSSGTATDEQYF.

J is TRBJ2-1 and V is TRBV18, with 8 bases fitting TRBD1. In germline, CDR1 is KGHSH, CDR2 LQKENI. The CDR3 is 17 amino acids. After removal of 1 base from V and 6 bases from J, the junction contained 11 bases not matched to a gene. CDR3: CASSPRNRTGTVNEQFF. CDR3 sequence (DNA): TGTGCCAGCTCACCACGAAACCGGACAGGGACGGTCAATGAGCAGTTCTTC.

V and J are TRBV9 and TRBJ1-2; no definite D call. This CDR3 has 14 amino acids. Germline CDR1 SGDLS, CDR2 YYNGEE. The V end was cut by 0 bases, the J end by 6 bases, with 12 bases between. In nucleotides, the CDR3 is TGTGCCAGCAGCGTAGATGGAGGCGGCCATGGCTACACCTTC. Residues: CASSVDGGGHGYTF. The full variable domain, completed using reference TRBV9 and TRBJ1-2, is DSGVTQTPKHLITATGQRVTLRCSPRSGDLSVYWYQQSLDQGLQFLIQYYNGEERAKGNILERFSAQQFPDLHSELNLSSLELGDSALYFCASSVDGGGHGYTFGSGTRLTVV.

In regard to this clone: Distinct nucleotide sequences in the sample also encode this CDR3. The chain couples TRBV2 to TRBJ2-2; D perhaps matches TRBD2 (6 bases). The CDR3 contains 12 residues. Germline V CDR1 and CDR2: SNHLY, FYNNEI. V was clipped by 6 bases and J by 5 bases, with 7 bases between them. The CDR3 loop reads CASSGGTGELFF. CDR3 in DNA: TGTGCCAGCAGCGGGGGAACCGGGGAGCTGTTTTTT.

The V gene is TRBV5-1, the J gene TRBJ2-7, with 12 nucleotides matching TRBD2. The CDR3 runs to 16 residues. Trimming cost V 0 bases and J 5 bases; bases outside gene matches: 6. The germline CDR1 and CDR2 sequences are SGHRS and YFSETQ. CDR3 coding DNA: TGCGCCAGCAGCTTGGGGACTAGCGGGACTCACCACGAGCAGTACTTC. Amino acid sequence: CASSLGTSGTHHEQYF.

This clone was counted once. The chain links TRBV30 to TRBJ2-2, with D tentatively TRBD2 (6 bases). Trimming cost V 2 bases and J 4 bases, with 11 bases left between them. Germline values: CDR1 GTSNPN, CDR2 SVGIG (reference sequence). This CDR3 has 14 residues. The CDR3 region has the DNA TGTGCCTGGAGTAGGCAGGAGGGCACCGGGGAGCTGTTTTTT. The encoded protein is CAWSRQEGTGELFF.

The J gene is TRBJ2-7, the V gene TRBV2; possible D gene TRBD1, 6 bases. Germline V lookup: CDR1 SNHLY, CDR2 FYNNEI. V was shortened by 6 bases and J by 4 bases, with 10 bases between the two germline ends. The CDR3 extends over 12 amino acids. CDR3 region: CASSQQGYEQYF. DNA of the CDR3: TGTGCCAGCAGCCAACAGGGTTACGAGCAGTACTTC.

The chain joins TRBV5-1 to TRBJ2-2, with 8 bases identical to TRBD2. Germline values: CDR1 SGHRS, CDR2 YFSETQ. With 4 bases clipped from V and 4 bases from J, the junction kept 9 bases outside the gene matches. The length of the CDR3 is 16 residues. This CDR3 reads CASSPQVAGPTGELFF. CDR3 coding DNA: TGCGCCAGCAGCCCCCAGGTAGCGGGACCCACCGGGGAGCTGTTTTTT.

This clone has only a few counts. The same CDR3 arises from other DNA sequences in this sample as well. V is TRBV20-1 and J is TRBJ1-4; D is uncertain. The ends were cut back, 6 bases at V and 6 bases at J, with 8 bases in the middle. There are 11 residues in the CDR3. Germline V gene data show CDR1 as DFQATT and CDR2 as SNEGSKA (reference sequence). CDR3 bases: TGCAGTGCAAGGAGGGATGAAAAACTGTTTTTT. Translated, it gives CSARRDEKLFF.

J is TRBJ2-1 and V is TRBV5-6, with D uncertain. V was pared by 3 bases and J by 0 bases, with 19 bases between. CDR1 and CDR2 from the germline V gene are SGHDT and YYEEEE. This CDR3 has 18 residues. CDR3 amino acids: CASSSYENLASSYNEQFF. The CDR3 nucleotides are TGTGCCAGCAGCTCCTACGAGAATCTCGCCTCCTCCTACAATGAGCAGTTCTTC.

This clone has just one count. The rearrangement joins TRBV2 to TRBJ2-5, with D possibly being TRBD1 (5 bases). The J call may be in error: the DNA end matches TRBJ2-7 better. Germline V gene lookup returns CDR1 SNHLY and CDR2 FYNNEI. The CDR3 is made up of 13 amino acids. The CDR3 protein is CASSEGLAYEQYF. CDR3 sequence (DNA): TGTGCCAGCAGTGAGGGGCTAGCCTACGAGCAGTACTTC.

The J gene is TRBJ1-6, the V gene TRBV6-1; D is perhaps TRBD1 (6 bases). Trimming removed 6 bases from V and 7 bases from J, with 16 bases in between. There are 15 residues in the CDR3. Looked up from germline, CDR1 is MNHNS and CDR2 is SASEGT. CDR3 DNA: TGTGCCAGCAGATGGGGACACGGAGGCAATTCACCCCTCCACTTT. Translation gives CASRWGHGGNSPLHF.

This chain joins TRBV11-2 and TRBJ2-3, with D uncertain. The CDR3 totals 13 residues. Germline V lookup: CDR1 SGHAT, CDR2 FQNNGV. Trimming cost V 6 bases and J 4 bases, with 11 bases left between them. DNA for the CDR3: TGTGCCAGCAGTGCTGACTGGGCAGATACGCAGTATTTT. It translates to CASSADWADTQYF.